The 4 T cell receptor beta chains in this list originate from one sample, sequenced in a study of spatial heterogeneity in lung cancer. Whole-study results and caveats: Mutation tallies in tumors tracked expanded intratumoral alpha and beta TCR counts.

TCRdb redid the calling of the 5' RACE reads with MiXCR, one entry per CDR3 protein. The data hold about 2,900 distinct CDR3 sequences, with 12% observed a single time. Their target antigens are unknown. As to time point: sample taken at primary tumor resection. Specimen: lung tumor tissue, collected at surgery. The receptors shown here come from a male donor with early-stage non-small cell lung cancer.

A note on this clonotype: A much larger clonotype is one base distant, so this may be a read error. The chain has TRBV5-1 and TRBJ2-2; 7 bases are shared with TRBD2. CDR3 size: 16 residues. J lost 5 bases, V lost 4 bases, and 11 bases had no gene match. From germline, CDR1 is SGHRS and CDR2 YFSETQ. The CDR3 here is CASSHHRDYMTGELFF. The DNA of the CDR3 is TGCGCCAGCAGCCACCACCGGGACTACATGACCGGGGAGCTGTTTTTT. Full variable domain (remainder filled in from reference TRBV5-1 and TRBJ2-2): KAGVTQTPRYLIKTRGQQVTLSCSPISGHRSVSWYQQTPGQGLQFLFEYFSETQRNKGNFPGRFSGRQFSNSRSEMNVSTLELGDSALYLCASSHHRDYMTGELFFGEGSRLTVL.

The V call is TRBV6-6, the J call TRBJ2-1; 9 positions match TRBD1. Germline V gene data show CDR1 as MNHNY and CDR2 as SVGAGI (reference sequence). The V gene end was trimmed by 5 bases and the J gene end by 3 bases; junction bases not matched to a gene: 5. This CDR3 has 15 amino acids. Here the CDR3 reads CASSGTGQGYNEQFF. CDR3 sequence (DNA): TGTGCCAGCAGTGGAACGGGACAGGGCTACAATGAGCAGTTCTTC.

This clonotype was seen at least ten times. At one end the junction does not follow the germline gene, possibly because of a read error. This rearrangement joins TRBV2 to TRBJ2-2; 9 bases line up with TRBD1. CDR1 and CDR2 (germline): SNHLY, FYNNEI. The CDR3 covers 13 residues. The DNA of the CDR3 is TGTGCCAGCTGTGACAGGGGGGCCGGGGAGCTGTTTTTT. Translating gives CASCDRGAGELFF.

The chain employs TRBV3-1 and TRBJ1-6; 9 bases line up with TRBD1. Per germline, CDR1 LGHDT and CDR2 YNNKEL (reference sequence). The CDR3 runs 14 residues. The ends lost 5 bases at V and 8 bases at J; junction bases unmatched: 4. The CDR3 region is CASSTRQGDSPLHF. CDR3 DNA sequence: TGTGCCAGCAGCACCCGACAGGGGGATTCACCCCTCCACTTT.